These 22 T cell receptor beta chains share one sample of origin, sequenced in a study of T cell responses to AZD1222 COVID-19 vaccine. This table comes from immunoSEQ multiplex PCR, and its TCRdb copy is limited to in-frame clones, with some not included. Here the sample spans more than 100,000 clones, roughly 84% being singletons. The sequences come from peripheral blood, collected on day 0 of AZD1222 vaccination. The receptors originated from an adult in good health.

V usage is TRBV2 and J usage is TRBJ1-1; D gene unclear. Germline V gene data show CDR1 as SNHLY and CDR2 as FYNNEI. The CDR3 length is 14 residues. V was pared by 4 bases and J by 1 base, with 10 bases between. CDR3 residues: CASSVMSWNTEAFF. In nucleotides, the CDR3 is TGTGCCAGCAGTGTAATGTCATGGAACACTGAAGCTTTCTTT.

The chain links TRBV11-3 to TRBJ2-1; 10 bases align to TRBD2. This CDR3 is built from 19 residues. CDR1 is SGHNT and CDR2 is YENEEA in the germline V gene. Germline trimming cut 3 bases from V and 7 bases from J; bases unmatched to any gene: 18. The CDR3, as DNA: TGTGCCAGCAGCTTGGCCGGCGGGGGAGCGGGGGGGCCTTTTAATGAGCAGTTCTTC. It codes for CASSLAGGGAGGPFNEQFF.

This chain joins TRBV7-2 and TRBJ2-7; 10 bases are shared with TRBD1. Germline loops: CDR1 SGHTA, CDR2 FQGNSA. The junction had 2 bases not matched to a gene; V was cut back by 5 bases and J by 4 bases. The CDR3 length is 13 residues. The CDR3 bases are TGTGCCAGCAGCAGGGACAGGGGTTACGAGCAGTACTTC. Translation: CASSRDRGYEQYF.

The chain links TRBV20-1 to TRBJ2-5; D unclear. The length of the CDR3 is 11 residues. CDR1 and CDR2 from the germline V gene are DFQATT and SNEGSKA (reference sequence). V lost 7 bases and J 1 base, leaving 7 bases between the germline ends. The CDR3 loop is CSGNSQETQYF. CDR3 DNA: TGCAGTGGGAACAGCCAAGAGACCCAGTACTTC.

The chain links TRBV11-2 to TRBJ1-2; D is uncertain. Between the trimmed V and J ends, which lost 3 bases and 2 bases, there was a span of 7 bases. Looked up from germline, CDR1 is SGHAT and CDR2 is FQNNGV. CDR3 length equals 13 residues. The CDR3 region is CASSFPLNYGYTF. DNA for the CDR3: TGTGCCAGCAGCTTCCCACTGAACTATGGCTACACCTTC.

This chain connects TRBV7-2 to TRBJ2-7; D may be TRBD2 (7 bases). Germline V gene data show CDR1 as SGHTA and CDR2 as FQGNSA. The CDR3 runs 15 residues. The ends were cut back, 1 base at V and 0 bases at J, with 10 bases in the middle. The CDR3 bases are TGTGCCAGCAGCTTAGGGCGGGGGCTCTCCTACGAGCAGTACTTC. This codes for CASSLGRGLSYEQYF. The full variable domain, in which reference TRBV7-2 and TRBJ2-7 provide the parts outside the CDR3, is GAGVSQSPSNKVTEKGKDVELRCDPISGHTALYWYRQSLGQGLEFLIYFQGNSAPDKSGLPSDRFSAERTGGSVSTLTIQRTQQEDSAVYLCASSLGRGLSYEQYFGPGTRLTVT.

This clone turned up a few times. The rearrangement links TRBV7-2 to TRBJ1-6; D is perhaps TRBD1 (6 bases). The CDR3 is 15 amino acids. V was pared by 2 bases and J by 9 bases, with 14 bases between. The germline V gene encodes CDR1 SGHTA and CDR2 FQGNSA. The CDR3 bases are TGTGCCAGCAGCTTAACCAAACAGGGAAGTTCACCCCTCCACTTT. The encoded protein is CASSLTKQGSSPLHF.

The chain carries TRBV7-8 and TRBJ1-6, with D possibly matching TRBD1 (5 bases). There are 14 residues in the CDR3. Trimming took 5 bases from V and 3 from J, leaving 8 bases between them. Germline CDR1 SGHVS, CDR2 FQNEAQ. Here the CDR3 DNA reads TGTGCCAGCAGCCTGGGGGTCTATAATTCACCCCTCCACTTT. Residues: CASSLGVYNSPLHF. Full variable domain (remainder filled in from reference TRBV7-8 and TRBJ1-6): GAGVSQSPRYKVAKRGQDVALRCDPISGHVSLFWYQQALGQGPEFLTYFQNEAQLDKSGLPSDRFFAERPEGSVSTLKIQRTQQEDSAVYLCASSLGVYNSPLHFGNGTRLTVT.

The J gene is TRBJ1-1, the V gene TRBV4-1; TRBD1 matches at 8 bases. This CDR3 contains 13 residues. The ends lost 6 bases at V and 8 bases at J; junction bases unmatched: 8. The germline V gene encodes CDR1 MGHRA and CDR2 YSYEKL. The CDR3: CASSRVGQVEAFF. CDR3 DNA sequence: TGCGCCAGCAGTAGGGTGGGACAGGTCGAAGCTTTCTTT.

The J gene is TRBJ2-2, the V gene TRBV6-5, with D uncertain. Trimming took off 5 bases at V and 0 bases at J, with 10 bases between the two ends. The CDR3 has 15 amino acids. Germline CDR1 is MNHEY and CDR2 is SVGAGI. The CDR3 DNA is TGTGCCAGCAGTCGCCGACACACGAACACCGGGGAGCTGTTTTTT. Its translation is CASSRRHTNTGELFF.

The chain uses TRBV18 and TRBJ1-2, with D unresolved. Germline V gives CDR1 KGHSH, CDR2 LQKENI. The CDR3 consists of 12 residues. V gave up 3 bases and J gave up 6 bases, with 8 bases separating them. Here the CDR3 reads CASSPDRNGYTF. CDR3 bases: TGTGCCAGCTCACCCGACCGGAATGGCTACACCTTC.

This chain connects TRBV3-1 (or the pseudogene TRBV3-2) to TRBJ2-7, with D perhaps matching TRBD1 or TRBD2 (5 bases each). V lost 4 bases to trimming and J lost 5 bases, with 18 bases between them. Germline V gene lookup returns CDR1 LGHDT and CDR2 YNNKEL (reference sequence). The length of the CDR3 is 15 residues. Here the CDR3 reads CASSRGSLIGDEQYF. The CDR3 coding sequence is TGTGCCAGCAGCCGGGGGTCTCTGATTGGGGACGAGCAGTACTTC.

This clone was counted a few times. The chain recombines TRBV11-3 with TRBJ2-7; possibly TRBD1 for D (7 bases). The length of the CDR3 is 15 residues. V lost 5 bases and J lost 1, with 15 bases in between. Germline V gene data show CDR1 as SGHNT and CDR2 as YENEEA. The CDR3 here is CASSPGGSGSYEQYF. The CDR3 bases are TGTGCCAGCAGCCCAGGGGGGTCCGGTTCCTACGAGCAGTACTTC.

This clone has a single count. The rearrangement links TRBV7-2 to TRBJ1-1, with unresolved D. The CDR3 totals 11 residues. The germline V gene encodes CDR1 SGHTA and CDR2 FQGNSA. Trimming cost V 4 bases and J 7 bases, with 7 bases left between them. CDR3 loop: CASSSLGEAFF. The CDR3 nucleotides are TGTGCCAGCAGCTCCCTGGGTGAAGCTTTCTTT.

V is TRBV7-8 and J is TRBJ1-4; D is uncertain. The germline gives CDR1 SGHVS, CDR2 FQNEAQ. This CDR3 comprises 16 residues. V dropped 3 bases and J dropped 0 bases, with 11 bases sitting between them. The CDR3 here is CASSFKGYATNEKLFF. The CDR3 bases are TGTGCCAGCAGCTTTAAGGGTTACGCAACTAATGAAAAACTGTTTTTT. The variable domain in full, completed from reference TRBV7-8 and TRBJ1-4, reads GAGVSQSPRYKVAKRGQDVALRCDPISGHVSLFWYQQALGQGPEFLTYFQNEAQLDKSGLPSDRFFAERPEGSVSTLKIQRTQQEDSAVYLCASSFKGYATNEKLFFGSGTQLSVL.

This rearrangement joins TRBV5-1 to TRBJ2-7; D is undetermined. The CDR3 covers 14 residues. Trimming took off 4 bases at V and 4 bases at J, with 15 bases between the two ends. CDR1 is SGHRS, CDR2 YFSETQ, per germline. The CDR3 DNA reads TGCGCCAGCAGCCCCGGTGGGGTACGGTACGAGCAGTACTTC. Protein: CASSPGGVRYEQYF.

Only a few counts were recorded for this clone. This sequence joins TRBV19 and TRBJ2-7; D unclear. Germline V gene lookup returns CDR1 LNHDA and CDR2 SQIVND (reference sequence). Trimming took off 10 bases at V and 0 bases at J, with 16 bases between the two ends. This CDR3 contains 14 residues. In DNA, the CDR3 is TGTGCCACCTCCACGCCCGGCAGCTCCTACGAGCAGTACTTC. Its translation: CATSTPGSSYEQYF. Supplemented by reference TRBV19 and TRBJ2-7, the full variable domain reads DGGITQSPKYLFRKEGQNVTLSCEQNLNHDAMYWYRQDPGQGLRLIYYSQIVNDFQKGDIAEGYSVSREKKESFPLTVTSAQKNPTAFYLCATSTPGSSYEQYFGPGTRLTVT.

The J gene is TRBJ1-3, the V gene TRBV6-6, with D possibly TRBD1 on 6 matching bases. Per germline, CDR1 MNHNY and CDR2 SVGAGI (reference sequence). This CDR3 is 15 amino acids long. V shed 5 bases and J shed 2 bases, with 13 bases lying between them. As DNA, the CDR3 is TGTGCCAGCAGTCACCCCCCAGGGGCTGGAAACACCATATATTTT. Translation gives CASSHPPGAGNTIYF.

The genes are TRBV6-5 and TRBJ2-1, with D uncertain. Trimming took off 4 bases at V and 7 bases at J, with 17 bases between the two ends. The CDR3 spans 15 residues. Per germline, CDR1 MNHEY and CDR2 SVGAGI. The CDR3 is CASSSKEPSRNEQFF. DNA of the CDR3: TGTGCCAGCAGTTCGAAAGAGCCCTCCCGAAATGAGCAGTTCTTC.

The rearrangement joins TRBV6-2 or TRBV6-3 to TRBJ2-7, with no clear D. The CDR3 loop spans 16 amino acids. V lost 4 bases to trimming and J lost 0 bases, with 16 bases between them. Germline V lookup: CDR1 MNHEY, CDR2 SVGEGT. The chain's CDR3 is CASSSPTGQSSYEQYF. The CDR3 region has the DNA TGTGCCAGCAGTTCCCCGACCGGCCAAAGCTCCTACGAGCAGTACTTC.

In its sample, this clone was seen once. V is TRBV7-6 and J is TRBJ1-1, with D hard to call. The CDR3 contains 13 residues. Trimming took 5 bases from V and 5 from J, leaving 12 bases between them. Germline CDR1 and CDR2: SGHVS and FNYEAQ. The CDR3 DNA sequence: TGTGCCAGCAGCCCCTTGAGGACGACTGAAGCTTTCTTT. Its protein product is CASSPLRTTEAFF.

This chain joins TRBV18 and TRBJ1-2; D unclear. This CDR3 comprises 13 residues. Germline-derived CDR1 and CDR2 are KGHSH and LQKENI. Deletions cut 3 bases from V and 0 bases from J, with 5 bases between. The DNA of the CDR3 is TGTGCCAGCTCACCGGGTGCTAACTATGGCTACACCTTC. It translates to CASSPGANYGYTF.